The 17 T cell receptor beta chains below were found in one sample sequenced in a study of T cell changes during pregnancy in multiple sclerosis. Produced via immunoSEQ multiplex PCR; TCRdb's table is partial and in-frame only. This table has 57,000 or so clones, under 95% appearing once. The sequencing used peripheral blood, collected in the second trimester of pregnancy. The source is a female donor with multiple sclerosis, enrolled in a pregnancy study.

The gene calls are TRBV2 and TRBJ1-4; 7 positions match TRBD1. The V gene's germline CDR1 is SNHLY and CDR2 FYNNEI. The CDR3 consists of 15 residues. Trimming removed 6 bases from V and 6 bases from J; junction bases left unmatched: 10. The CDR3 loop is CASRAVQGEYEKLFF. The CDR3 nucleotides read TGTGCCAGCAGGGCCGTTCAGGGGGAGTATGAAAAACTGTTTTTT.

The V and J genes are TRBV5-1 and TRBJ1-1; D remains unclear. This CDR3 contains 13 residues. V was clipped by 0 bases and J by 4 bases, with 7 bases between them. Germline CDR1 reads SGHRS; CDR2 reads YFSETQ. CDR3 region: CASSLAGFTEAFF. The CDR3 nucleotides are TGCGCCAGCAGCTTGGCAGGTTTCACTGAAGCTTTCTTT.

This rearrangement joins TRBV5-1 to TRBJ1-2; D possibly corresponds to TRBD1 (6 bases). Looked up from germline, CDR1 is SGHRS and CDR2 is YFSETQ. V shed 4 bases and J shed 8 bases, with 18 bases lying between them. CDR3 length: 14 amino acids. CDR3 in DNA: TGCGCCAGCAGCCGACAGGAGTTCGAGGGGGGCTACACCTTC. This codes for CASSRQEFEGGYTF.

The chain employs TRBV7-2 and TRBJ2-5; TRBD2 aligns across 10 bases. Germline CDR1 reads SGHTA; CDR2 reads FQGNSA. The CDR3 is made up of 15 amino acids. V lost 3 bases and J lost 6; bases outside the gene matches: 7. CDR3 protein: CASSFTSGVSQTQYF. The CDR3 nucleotides read TGTGCCAGCAGCTTTACTAGCGGGGTCAGTCAGACCCAGTACTTC.

The V gene is TRBV11-2, the J gene TRBJ2-7; D is perhaps TRBD2 (5 bases). CDR3 length: 14 amino acids. CDR1 is SGHAT and CDR2 is FQNNGV in the germline V gene. V was trimmed by 1 base and J by 3 bases, leaving 10 bases between them. The CDR3 spells CASSLGGGIYEQYF. CDR3 coding DNA: TGTGCCAGCAGCTTAGGCGGAGGTATCTACGAGCAGTACTTC.

The chain links TRBV7-2 to TRBJ1-1; D not certain. Trimming shortened V by 5 bases and J by 8 bases, and 15 bases separated the two germline ends. This CDR3 is built from 13 residues. Per the germline V gene, CDR1 is SGHTA and CDR2 is FQGNSA. CDR3 residues: CASSPSRLIEAFF. The CDR3 region has the DNA TGTGCCAGCAGCCCTAGCCGGTTAATAGAAGCTTTCTTT.

The chain joins TRBV11-3 to TRBJ2-1; D is possibly TRBD1 (5 bases). The ends were cut back, 0 bases at V and 0 bases at J, with 12 bases in the middle. The CDR3 runs 17 residues. The germline V gene has CDR1 SGHNT and CDR2 YENEEA. The CDR3 region has the DNA TGTGCCAGCAGCTTAGAGGGGCAGCTTAGCTCCTACAATGAGCAGTTCTTC. It translates to CASSLEGQLSSYNEQFF. Looking up the rest from reference TRBV11-3 and TRBJ2-1 gives the full variable domain: EAGVVQSPRYKIIEKKQPVAFWCNPISGHNTLYWYLQNLGQGPELLIRYENEEAVDDSQLPKDRFSAERLKGVDSTLKIQPAELGDSAVYLCASSLEGQLSSYNEQFFGPGTRLTVL.

V and J are TRBV11-1 and TRBJ2-1; a possible D gene is TRBD2 (5 bases). Trimming took 5 bases from V and 7 from J, leaving 24 bases between them. The CDR3 sequence is 17 residues long. CDR1 SGHAT and CDR2 FQDESV come from the germline V gene (reference sequence). The CDR3 nucleotides are TGTGCCAGCAGCCCCTCCGGCCAGGACTTAATAGGGAATGAGCAGTTCTTC. It is translated as CASSPSGQDLIGNEQFF.

The CDR3 reads CASSSLGGVGTRLQHF. DNA for the CDR3: TGTGCCAGCAGCTCCCTGGGGGGGGTGGGGACCAGACTCCAGCATTTT. The chain recombines TRBV28 with TRBJ1-5; D may be TRBD1 (5 bases). This CDR3 spans 16 amino acids. Per germline, CDR1 MDHEN and CDR2 SYDVKM. V lost 6 bases, J lost 12 bases, and 27 bases lay in between.

This chain connects TRBV2 to TRBJ1-4; D uncertain. Trimming took 4 bases from V and 8 from J, leaving 8 bases between them. Germline lookup yields CDR1 SNHLY and CDR2 FYNNEI. The CDR3 is 12 residues long. CDR3 sequence: CASSVPREKLFF. The CDR3 DNA reads TGTGCCAGCAGTGTACCCCGGGAAAAACTGTTTTTT.

CDR3 bases: TGCGCCAGCAGCAGAACAGGGGGAGGAAACTATGGCTACACCTTC. It codes for CASSRTGGGNYGYTF. This rearrangement joins TRBV5-1 to TRBJ1-2, with 8 bases aligning to TRBD1. Unmatched junction bases numbered 7, after V lost 4 bases and J lost 2 bases. CDR3 length equals 15 residues. Germline-derived CDR1 and CDR2 are SGHRS and YFSETQ.

The chain has TRBV4-1 and TRBJ2-7, with 9 bases fitting TRBD1. The CDR3 extends over 15 amino acids. The V segment lost 5 bases and the J segment 2 bases; nucleotides outside the gene matches: 7. Germline CDR1 is MGHRA and CDR2 is YSYEKL. CDR3 nucleotides: TGCGCCAGCAGCTCCCAGGGACAGGGACCCTACGAGCAGTACTTC. This codes for CASSSQGQGPYEQYF.

V gene TRBV28 combines with J gene TRBJ2-7; the D gene is possibly TRBD1 (6 bases). V gave up 5 bases and J gave up 5 bases, with 19 bases separating them. CDR1 MDHEN and CDR2 SYDVKM come from the germline V gene. The CDR3 covers 15 residues. CDR3 bases: TGTGCCAGCAGTCAAGACGACAGGTGGGGTAACGAGCAGTACTTC. Amino acid sequence: CASSQDDRWGNEQYF.

A few counts support this clone. The chain combines TRBV11-2 with TRBJ2-1; D perhaps matches TRBD2 (5 bases). This CDR3 has 12 residues. V was clipped by 5 bases and J by 6 bases, with 8 bases between them. Germline values: CDR1 SGHAT, CDR2 FQNNGV. This CDR3 is CASSPSLNEQFF. CDR3 sequence (DNA): TGTGCCAGCAGCCCTAGCCTCAATGAGCAGTTCTTC.

This clone was detected only once. The chain links TRBV18 to TRBJ1-4, with D unclear. The CDR3 sequence is 13 residues long. The V end was cut by 0 bases, the J end by 13 bases, with 12 bases between. In germline, CDR1 is KGHSH, CDR2 LQKENI. CDR3 residues: CASSPPTLGRLFF. DNA for the CDR3: TGTGCCAGCTCACCACCAACACTTGGGAGACTGTTTTTT.

For the CDR3, the DNA is TGTGCCAGCAGCCCGCGGGGCAGTCCTAACTATGGCTACACCTTC. Translating gives CASSPRGSPNYGYTF. V gene TRBV7-2 combines with J gene TRBJ1-2, with TRBD1 as a possible D gene (5 bases). CDR1 SGHTA and CDR2 FQGNSA come from the germline V gene. The CDR3 is made up of 15 amino acids. V lost 5 bases, J lost 0 bases, and 13 bases lay in between.

The table lists this clone with a count of one. V is TRBV5-1 and J is TRBJ2-3, with a tentative D call TRBD2 (6 bases). This CDR3 contains 14 residues. Between the trimmed V and J ends, which lost 2 bases and 2 bases, there was a span of 9 bases. The germline V gene encodes CDR1 SGHRS and CDR2 YFSETQ. Here the CDR3 DNA reads TGCGCCAGCAGCTTTACGGGGGACACAGATACGCAGTATTTT. This encodes CASSFTGDTDTQYF.